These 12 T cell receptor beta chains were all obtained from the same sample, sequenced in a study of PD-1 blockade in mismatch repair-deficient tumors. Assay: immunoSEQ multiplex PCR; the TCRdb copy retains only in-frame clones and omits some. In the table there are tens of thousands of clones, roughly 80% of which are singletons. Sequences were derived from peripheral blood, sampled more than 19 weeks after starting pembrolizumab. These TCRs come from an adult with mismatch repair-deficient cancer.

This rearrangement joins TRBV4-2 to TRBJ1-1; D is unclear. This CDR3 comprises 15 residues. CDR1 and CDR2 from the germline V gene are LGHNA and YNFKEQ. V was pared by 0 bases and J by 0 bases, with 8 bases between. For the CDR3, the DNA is TGTGCCAGCAGCCAAGAAGGTCAGTTGAACACTGAAGCTTTCTTT. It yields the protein CASSQEGQLNTEAFF.

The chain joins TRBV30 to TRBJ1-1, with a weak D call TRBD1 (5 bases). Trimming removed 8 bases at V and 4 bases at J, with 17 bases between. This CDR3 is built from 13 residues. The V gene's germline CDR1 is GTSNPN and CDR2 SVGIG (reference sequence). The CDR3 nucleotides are TGTGCCCTCACGGGGGGATGGGGCACTGAAGCTTTCTTT. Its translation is CALTGGWGTEAFF. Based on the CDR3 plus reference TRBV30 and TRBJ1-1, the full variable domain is SQTIHQWPATLVQPVGSPLSLECTVEGTSNPNLYWYRQAAGRGLQLLFYSVGIGQISSEVPQNLSASRPQDRQFILSSKKLLLSDSGFYLCALTGGWGTEAFFGQGTRLTVV.

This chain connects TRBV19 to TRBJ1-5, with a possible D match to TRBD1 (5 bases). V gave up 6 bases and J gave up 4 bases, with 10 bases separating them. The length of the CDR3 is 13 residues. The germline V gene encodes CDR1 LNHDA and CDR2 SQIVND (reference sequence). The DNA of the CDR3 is TGTGCCAGTAGAGGACAAGGTAATCAGCCCCAGCATTTT. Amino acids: CASRGQGNQPQHF.

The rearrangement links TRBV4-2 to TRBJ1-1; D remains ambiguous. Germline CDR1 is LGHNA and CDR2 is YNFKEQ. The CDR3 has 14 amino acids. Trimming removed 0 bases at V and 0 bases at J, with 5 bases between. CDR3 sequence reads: CASSQEAMNTEAFF. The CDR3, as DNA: TGTGCCAGCAGCCAAGAAGCGATGAACACTGAAGCTTTCTTT.

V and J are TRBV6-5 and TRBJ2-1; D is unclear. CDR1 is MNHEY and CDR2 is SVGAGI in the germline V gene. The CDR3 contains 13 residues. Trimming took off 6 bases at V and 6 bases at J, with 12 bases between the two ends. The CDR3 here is CASSRDSSNEQFF. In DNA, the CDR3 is TGTGCCAGCAGCCGTGACTCTAGCAATGAGCAGTTCTTC.

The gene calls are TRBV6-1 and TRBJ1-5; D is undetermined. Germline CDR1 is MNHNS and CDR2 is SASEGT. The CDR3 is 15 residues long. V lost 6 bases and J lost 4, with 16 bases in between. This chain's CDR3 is CASRSGGLGNQPQHF. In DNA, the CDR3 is TGTGCCAGCAGGAGTGGAGGGCTAGGAAATCAGCCCCAGCATTTT.

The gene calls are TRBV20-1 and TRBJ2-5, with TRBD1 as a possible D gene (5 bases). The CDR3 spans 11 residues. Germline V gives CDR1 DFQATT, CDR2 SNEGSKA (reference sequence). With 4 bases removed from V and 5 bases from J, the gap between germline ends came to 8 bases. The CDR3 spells CSATPGETQYF. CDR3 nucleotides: TGCAGTGCTACCCCAGGGGAGACCCAGTACTTC.

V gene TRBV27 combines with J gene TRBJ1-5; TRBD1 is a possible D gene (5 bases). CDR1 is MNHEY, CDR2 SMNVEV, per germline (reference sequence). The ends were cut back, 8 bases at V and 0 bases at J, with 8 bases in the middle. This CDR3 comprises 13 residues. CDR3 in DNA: TGTGCCAGCGCAGGGATTAGCAATCAGCCCCAGCATTTT. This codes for CASAGISNQPQHF.

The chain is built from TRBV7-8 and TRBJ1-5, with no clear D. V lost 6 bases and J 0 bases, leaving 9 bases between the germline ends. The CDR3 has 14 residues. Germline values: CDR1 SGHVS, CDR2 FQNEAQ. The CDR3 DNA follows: TGTGCCAGCAGTTACACAGATAGCAATCAGCCCCAGCATTTT. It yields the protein CASSYTDSNQPQHF.

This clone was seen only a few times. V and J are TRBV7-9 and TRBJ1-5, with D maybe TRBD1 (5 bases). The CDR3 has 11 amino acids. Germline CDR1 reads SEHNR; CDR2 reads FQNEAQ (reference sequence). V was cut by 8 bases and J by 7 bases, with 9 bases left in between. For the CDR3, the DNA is TGTGCCAGCGGGCAGGGACAGCCCCAGCATTTT. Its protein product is CASGQGQPQHF.

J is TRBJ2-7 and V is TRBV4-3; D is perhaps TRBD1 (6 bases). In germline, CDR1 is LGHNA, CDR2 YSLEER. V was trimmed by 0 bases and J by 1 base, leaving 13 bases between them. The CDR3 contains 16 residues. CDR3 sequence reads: CASSQEILQGSYEQYF. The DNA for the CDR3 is TGCGCCAGCAGCCAAGAGATCCTACAGGGATCCTACGAGCAGTACTTC.

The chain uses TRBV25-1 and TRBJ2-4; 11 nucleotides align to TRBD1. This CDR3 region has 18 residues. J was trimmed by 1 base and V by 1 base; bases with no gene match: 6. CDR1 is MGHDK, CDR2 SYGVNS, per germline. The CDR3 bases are TGTGCCAGCAGTGAATCCGGGACAGGGGGTAGGGCCAAAAACATTCAGTACTTC. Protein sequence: CASSESGTGGRAKNIQYF. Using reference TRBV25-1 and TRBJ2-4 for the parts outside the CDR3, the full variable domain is EADIYQTPRYLVIGTGKKITLECSQTMGHDKMYWYQQDPGMELHLIHYSYGVNSTEKGDLSSESTVSRIRTEHFPLTLESARPSHTSQYLCASSESGTGGRAKNIQYFGAGTRLSVL.